The clone carrying this T cell receptor (beta chain) was observed at least ten times. The antigen is undetermined. This specimen comes from a study of metastatic and nonmetastatic thyroid tumors. Study-wide background: Repertoires of blood and of tissue (tumor or nodule) from malignant and benign thyroid patients were compared.

All patients reached thyroid surgery having received no treatment beforehand. The V and J ends lost 5 bases and 5 bases respectively, with 21 bases between them. This CDR3 comprises 16 residues. Germline V gene sequence: CDR1 KGHSH, CDR2 LQKENI. Authors' analysis steps: The study's classifier, a distant-metastasis tool for papillary thyroid cancer, was built using CDR3 differences across clinicopathological groups. TCRdb re-called the PCR reads via MiXCR. It is TCRdb's table, rather than the study itself, that gives the V and J calls and clone size. There are 35,000 to 40,000 clones in the sample; 20% occur only once, and about 14% lies in the top ten. Study results and caveats: It was reported that TCR beta diversity was significantly higher in malignant thyroid tumors than benign nodules, in blood and tumor.

The rearrangement links TRBV18 to TRBJ1-2; TRBD1 is a possible D gene (5 bases). The TCR was taken from a female donor with papillary thyroid cancer or a benign thyroid nodule (not recorded which). Some clones in this sample may be carry-over from other donors' samples. The sequencing sample was made of blood. The CDR3 DNA reads TGTGCCAGCTCAAAATGGGAACAGGCCTTAAGTTATGGCTACACCTTC. It codes for CASSKWEQALSYGYTF.